This T cell receptor (beta chain) was recorded in a study of blood T cell repertoires in COVID-19. Original processing notes: Nucleated cell counts were estimated from reference gene primer amplification. The assay was immunoSEQ multiplex PCR, and TCRdb's table has in-frame clones only and misses some. V and J calls and clone size are those listed in that table; D and trimming were worked out from the DNA. The sample has 390,000 or so clones; 86% are singletons. Trimming shortened V by 5 bases and J by 14 bases, and 18 bases separated the two germline ends. The germline V gene has CDR1 SGHTA and CDR2 FQGNSA. This CDR3 spans 13 amino acids.

This TCR was sampled from a woman aged 25 to 39 with active or convalescent COVID-19. The sequenced sample consisted of peripheral blood. The chain links TRBV7-2 to TRBJ1-4; no firm D call. CDR3 coding DNA: TGTGCCAGCAGCGCCCTCGAGTGGTCGCGCCTGTTTTTT. This codes for CASSALEWSRLFF.